This T cell receptor (beta chain) emerged from a study of CD8 T cells in Susac syndrome. V was pared by 9 bases and J by 14 bases, with 9 bases between. The CDR3 totals 8 residues. The germline V gene has CDR1 MDHEN and CDR2 SYDVKM. Reverse transcription of roughly 0.5 to 1 ug RNA used random hexamers. TCRdb re-derived calls from the immunoSEQ multiplex PCR reads in MiXCR, one entry per CDR3 protein. There are 120,000 or so distinct CDR3 sequences in the sample; roughly 92% occur only once, and more than 0.09% lies in the top ten. This chain links TRBV28 with TRBJ2-3; D unresolved. This receptor was taken from a human donor in good health. The sample taken for sequencing was CD4+ T cells from PBMCs. Here the CDR3 DNA reads TGTGCCAGATCGTTAGGGTATTTT. This sequence encodes CARSLGYF.